The T cell receptor (beta chain) described here comes from a study of cytomegalovirus exposure and HLA in healthy donors. Use of 60 Vbeta and 13 Jbeta primers characterized the PCR. Assay: immunoSEQ multiplex PCR; the TCRdb copy retains only in-frame clones and omits some. This table lists about 210,000 clones. The CDR3 contains 11 residues. Germline V gene sequence: CDR1 SEHNR, CDR2 FQNEAQ (reference sequence). Between the trimmed V and J ends, which lost 4 bases and 10 bases, there was a span of 11 bases. The sample comprised PBMCs. The sequence derives from a woman in her twenties or thirties in good health and CMV-seropositive. V is TRBV7-9 and J is TRBJ2-7, with D possibly TRBD1 on 5 matching bases. In nucleotides, the CDR3 is TGTGCCAGCAGCTCCAGACAGTTACAGTACTTC. Residues: CASSSRQLQYF. Full variable domain (outside the CDR3, taken from reference TRBV7-9 and TRBJ2-7): DTGVSQNPRHKITKRGQNVTFRCDPISEHNRLYWYRQTLGQGPEFLTYFQNEAQLEKSRLLSDRFSAERPKGSFSTLEIQRTEQGDSAMYLCASSSRQLQYFGPGTRLTVT.